The next 24 T cell receptor beta chains were all read from a single sample in a study of T cells in localized non-small cell lung cancer. Method: immunoSEQ multiplex PCR; TCRdb's copy keeps in-frame clones and lacks some. The table shows fewer than 100,000 clones, with about 91% occurring only once. The specimen comprised peripheral blood, sampled before any cancer treatment. The receptors were gathered from a man between 40 and 70 years old with stage I squamous cell lung carcinoma.

The chain is built from TRBV6-1 and TRBJ1-2, with 7 bases matching TRBD1. In germline, CDR1 is MNHNS, CDR2 SASEGT. There are 13 residues in the CDR3. V shed 7 bases and J 5 bases; nucleotides not matched to a gene: 7. CDR3 bases: TGTGCCAGCATGGAGGGCAGGGGGTATGGCTACACCTTC. Amino acid sequence: CASMEGRGYGYTF.

The V gene is TRBV11-1, the J gene TRBJ1-3, with D possibly TRBD1 on 6 matching bases. The CDR3 sequence is 16 residues long. In germline, CDR1 is SGHAT, CDR2 FQDESV (reference sequence). V was shortened by 5 bases and J by 0 bases, with 14 bases between the two germline ends. The CDR3 DNA sequence: TGTGCCAGCAGCAATCACGGACAGAACTCTGGAAACACCATATATTTT. Protein product: CASSNHGQNSGNTIYF.

The rearrangement links TRBV18 to TRBJ2-3; 8 bases are shared with TRBD2. Germline assignment: CDR1 KGHSH and CDR2 LQKENI. This CDR3 comprises 15 residues. With V trimmed by 5 bases and J by 1 base, 5 bases remained unmatched. Here the CDR3 DNA reads TGTGCCAGCTCATCCGCGGGGGGCCGCACAGATACGCAGTATTTT. Translated, it gives CASSSAGGRTDTQYF.

The V call is TRBV13, the J call TRBJ1-1; D perhaps matches TRBD1 (5 bases). Germline V gives CDR1 PRHDT, CDR2 FYEKMQ (reference sequence). CDR3 length: 16 amino acids. Trimming removed 5 bases from V and 0 bases from J, with 16 bases in between. The CDR3 DNA follows: TGTGCCAGCAGCCGGAGACAGACGTTCATGAACACTGAAGCTTTCTTT. Residues: CASSRRQTFMNTEAFF.

The rearrangement links TRBV30 to TRBJ1-5; D might be TRBD1 (5 bases). This CDR3 is 16 amino acids long. Germline V gene lookup returns CDR1 GTSNPN and CDR2 SVGIG (reference sequence). Trimming took off 3 bases at V and 7 bases at J, with 22 bases between the two ends. The CDR3 here is CAWSSQGKGREQPQHF. The CDR3 bases are TGTGCCTGGAGCTCTCAGGGTAAGGGGCGAGAACAGCCCCAGCATTTT.

The chain uses TRBV7-9 and TRBJ1-6, with 7 positions matching TRBD1. This CDR3 contains 17 residues. CDR1 and CDR2 from the germline V gene are SEHNR and FQNEAQ (reference sequence). The V segment lost 2 bases and the J segment 5 bases; nucleotides outside the gene matches: 9. The CDR3 loop reads CASSLRGGDRNNSPLHF. In nucleotides, the CDR3 is TGTGCCAGCAGCTTACGAGGGGGCGACAGGAATAATTCACCCCTCCACTTT.

This chain uses TRBV7-8 with TRBJ2-3; D is perhaps TRBD2 (5 bases). The CDR3 has 18 amino acids. V lost 5 bases, J lost 3 bases, and 24 bases lay in between. Per the germline V gene, CDR1 is SGHVS and CDR2 is FQNEAQ. This chain's CDR3 is CASSPSMRAASGTDTQYF. The DNA for the CDR3 is TGTGCCAGCAGCCCCTCTATGAGGGCCGCCTCGGGGACAGATACGCAGTATTTT. Complete variable domain (other parts from reference TRBV7-8 and TRBJ2-3): GAGVSQSPRYKVAKRGQDVALRCDPISGHVSLFWYQQALGQGPEFLTYFQNEAQLDKSGLPSDRFFAERPEGSVSTLKIQRTQQEDSAVYLCASSPSMRAASGTDTQYFGPGTRLTVL.

The V gene is TRBV27, the J gene TRBJ1-6; D might be TRBD1 (5 bases). The CDR3 has 16 residues. Trimming pared 5 bases from V and 6 bases from J, leaving 17 bases between. Germline CDR1 and CDR2: MNHEY and SMNVEV (reference sequence). CDR3 amino acids: CASSTTRGEGNSPLHF. The CDR3, as DNA: TGTGCCAGCAGTACAACACGAGGGGAGGGTAATTCACCCCTCCACTTT.

The chain combines TRBV5-6 with TRBJ1-2; D not certain. The CDR3 consists of 15 residues. The V end was cut by 3 bases, the J end by 6 bases, with 18 bases between. Germline V gene sequence: CDR1 SGHDT, CDR2 YYEEEE. This CDR3 is CASSSTILPVHGYTF. The CDR3 nucleotides are TGTGCCAGCAGCTCAACCATACTTCCTGTCCATGGCTACACCTTC.

CDR3 sequence: CASRYSGTAQEAFF. Written as DNA, the CDR3 is TGTGCCAGCAGGTACTCCGGGACAGCTCAGGAAGCTTTCTTT. The V gene is TRBV25-1, the J gene TRBJ1-1, with TRBD1 identical over 7 bases. Unmatched junction bases numbered 12, after V lost 6 bases and J lost 8 bases. The CDR3 length is 14 residues. Germline-derived CDR1 and CDR2 are MGHDK and SYGVNS.

The chain recombines TRBV5-1 with TRBJ2-3; 8 nucleotides agree with TRBD2. Germline CDR1 is SGHRS and CDR2 is YFSETQ. CDR3 size: 15 residues. With V trimmed by 4 bases and J by 0 bases, 4 bases remained unmatched. CDR3 nucleotide sequence: TGCGCCAGCAGCCGGGGGGGTACTAGCACAGATACGCAGTATTTT. Protein sequence: CASSRGGTSTDTQYF.

J is TRBJ1-2 and V is TRBV29-1; 7 nucleotides align to TRBD1. Germline assignment: CDR1 SQVTM and CDR2 ANQGSEA. The CDR3 has 15 amino acids. Germline trimming cut 1 base from V and 4 bases from J; bases unmatched to any gene: 9. The CDR3 sequence is CSVEGGQVGVYGYTF. CDR3 in DNA: TGCAGCGTTGAAGGCGGACAGGTCGGGGTCTATGGCTACACCTTC.

This chain links TRBV27 with TRBJ1-6, with D possibly matching TRBD1 (5 bases). Trimming cost V 6 bases and J 9 bases, with 15 bases left between them. The CDR3 is 14 residues long. Looked up from germline, CDR1 is MNHEY and CDR2 is SMNVEV (reference sequence). CDR3 bases: TGTGCCAGCAGCCCCGGAAGGGGCATTTCACCCCTCCACTTT. Translating gives CASSPGRGISPLHF.

This chain uses TRBV14 with TRBJ2-1; TRBD1 agrees at 7 bases. The CDR3 runs 13 residues. The V segment lost 2 bases and the J segment 14 bases; nucleotides outside the gene matches: 9. Germline CDR1 reads SGHDN; CDR2 reads FVKESK. The CDR3 reads CASSQSRGQWEFF. CDR3 nucleotide sequence: TGTGCCAGCAGCCAATCAAGGGGGCAGTGGGAGTTCTTC.

V and J are TRBV7-8 and TRBJ2-5; D is unresolved. The germline V and J ends were trimmed by 1 base and 5 bases, with 2 bases remaining between them. This CDR3 is 11 amino acids long. The germline V gene has CDR1 SGHVS and CDR2 FQNEAQ. The CDR3 here is CASSLVETQYF. In nucleotides, the CDR3 is TGTGCCAGCAGCTTAGTTGAGACCCAGTACTTC.

The chain combines TRBV9 with TRBJ1-5, with no clear D. The V end was cut by 4 bases, the J end by 3 bases, with 14 bases between. The CDR3 length is 15 residues. Germline V lookup: CDR1 SGDLS, CDR2 YYNGEE. In DNA form, the CDR3 reads TGTGCCAGCAGCCTAGCGGGAGGGAACAATCAGCCCCAGCATTTT. Protein product: CASSLAGGNNQPQHF.

This clone turned up a few times. CDR3 amino acids: CASSALQGGNRYF. CDR3 bases: TGTGCCAGCAGCGCCCTCCAAGGTGGAAATCGCTACTTC. The genes are TRBV7-9 and TRBJ2-7, with D unclear. CDR3 size: 13 residues. The germline CDR1 and CDR2 sequences are SEHNR and FQNEAQ (reference sequence). Trimming took 5 bases from V and 13 from J, leaving 21 bases between them.

The CDR3 sequence: CASSPGTGTANEKLFF. Written as DNA, the CDR3 is TGTGCCAGCAGCCCCGGGACAGGGACGGCTAATGAAAAACTGTTTTTT. The chain recombines TRBV2 with TRBJ1-4, with 9 bases identical to TRBD1. The CDR3 runs to 16 residues. Looked up from germline, CDR1 is SNHLY and CDR2 is FYNNEI. V was clipped by 6 bases and J by 3 bases; unmatched bases: 8. The entire variable domain, with the rest obtained from reference TRBV2 and TRBJ1-4, is as follows: EPEVTQTPSHQVTQMGQEVILRCVPISNHLYFYWYRQILGQKVEFLVSFYNNEISEKSEIFDDQFSVERPDGSNFTLKIRSTKLEDSAMYFCASSPGTGTANEKLFFGSGTQLSVL.

The rearrangement joins TRBV6-5 to TRBJ1-2, with 9 bases that match TRBD1. Trimming cost V 5 bases and J 10 bases; bases outside gene matches: 11. CDR3 size: 14 residues. The germline CDR1 and CDR2 sequences are MNHEY and SVGAGI. Here the CDR3 DNA reads TGTGCCAGCAGTGGTCCCCGGGACAGGGAAGCCTACACCTTC. As protein: CASSGPRDREAYTF.

This rearrangement joins TRBV7-2 to TRBJ1-1; D is possibly TRBD1 (6 bases). The germline V gene encodes CDR1 SGHTA and CDR2 FQGNSA. CDR3 length equals 15 residues. V shed 2 bases and J shed 4 bases, with 14 bases lying between them. CDR3 region: CASSLNGGRVTEAFF. As DNA, the CDR3 is TGTGCCAGCAGCTTAAATGGGGGGCGCGTCACTGAAGCTTTCTTT. Full variable domain (rest looked up from reference TRBV7-2 and TRBJ1-1): GAGVSQSPSNKVTEKGKDVELRCDPISGHTALYWYRQSLGQGLEFLIYFQGNSAPDKSGLPSDRFSAERTGGSVSTLTIQRTQQEDSAVYLCASSLNGGRVTEAFFGQGTRLTVV.

The chain is built from TRBV29-1 and TRBJ1-2; the match to TRBD1 covers 7 bases. V shed 3 bases, J shed 5 bases, and the junction held 6 bases outside the gene matches. CDR1 is SQVTM and CDR2 is ANQGSEA in the germline V gene. This CDR3 has 13 amino acids. CDR3 bases: TGCAGCGTTGAGAGGGGGCTTGGGTATGGCTACACCTTC. Its translation: CSVERGLGYGYTF. Combining the CDR3 with reference TRBV29-1 and TRBJ1-2 gives the whole variable domain SAVISQKPSRDICQRGTSLTIQCQVDSQVTMMFWYRQQPGQSLTLIATANQGSEATYESGFVIDKFPISRPNLTFSTLTVSNMSPEDSSIYLCSVERGLGYGYTFGSGTRLTVV.

This clone was counted once. Relative to the germline gene, one junction end is altered; a read error may explain this. At the DNA level, this CDR3 is encoded by other sequences in the same sample as well. The V call is TRBV4-1, the J call TRBJ2-5; TRBD2 aligns across 11 bases. The CDR3 has 16 residues. Per germline, CDR1 MGHRA and CDR2 YSYEKL. The CDR3 bases are TGCGCCAGCAGCCAAGAGGGACTAGCGGCCCAAGAGACTCAGTACTTC. Translating gives CASSQEGLAAQETQYF.

The chain joins TRBV6-5 to TRBJ2-1, with unresolved D. CDR1 is MNHEY and CDR2 is SVGAGI in the germline V gene. Trimming took 6 bases from V and 9 from J, leaving 18 bases between them. This CDR3 has 14 residues. This CDR3 reads CASRLTSWSGEQFF. In DNA, the CDR3 is TGTGCCAGCAGATTAACCTCGTGGTCCGGTGAGCAGTTCTTC.

The chain carries TRBV21-1 and TRBJ2-7; the tabulated D call, TRBD2, remains unverified against the DNA. TRBV21-1 is recorded as a pseudogene. The CDR3 is made up of 15 amino acids. The chain's CDR3 is CASRVLAGGIYEQYF. In DNA, the CDR3 is TGTGCCAGCAGAGTCCTAGCGGGGGGGATCTACGAGCAGTACTTC.